This T cell receptor beta chain was sequenced in a study of blood T cells in healthy people across ages. Findings and limits, study-wide: Because sorting was not performed, PBMCs prevented conclusive naive versus antigen-experienced comparison.

About this clonotype itself: Its specificity is unknown. The junction shows a germline mismatch at one end, possibly a read error.

With a J-beta primer mix and a sample-barcoded 5' primer, a second PCR ran roughly 6 to 11 cycles. In TCRdb, the 5' RACE reads were re-called with MiXCR into one record per CDR3 protein. The data hold 600,000 to 850,000 distinct CDR3 sequences, with 20% to 25% observed a single time. These same data were also listed under a study on T cells of mothers and their children. As that study records: A few mothers and their six children, all healthy Caucasians, donated. Maternal samples each gave over 8 million TCR beta CDR3 reads, and child samples a few million each.

The sequencing input was blood. This sequence was found in a boy aged 10-17 years in good health.

This chain's CDR3 is CASSFGTASETRYF. The CDR3 DNA follows: TGCGCCAGCAGCTTTGGGACGGCATCCGAGACCCGGTACTTC. The chain is built from TRBV5-1 and TRBJ2-5; D is tentatively TRBD1 or TRBD2 (5 bases each). From germline, CDR1 is SGHRS and CDR2 YFSETQ. The CDR3 loop spans 14 amino acids.